This T cell receptor beta chain was captured by sequencing in a study of cytomegalovirus exposure and HLA in healthy donors. Study-level findings and limits: Testing in vitro showed three CMV-associated chains specific for CMV antigens.

The CDR3 totals 17 residues. Per the germline V gene, CDR1 is SGHTA and CDR2 is FQGNSA. Trimming took 4 bases from V and 0 from J; bases not matched to a gene: 8. About this clone: No antigen is known for it.

It was with 60 Vbeta and 13 Jbeta primers that the PCR ran. Only in-frame clones appear in the TCRdb table, and some are missing; sequencing was by immunoSEQ multiplex PCR. The data show about 160,000 clones, more than 75% seen once. The sample consisted of PBMCs. The chain joins TRBV7-2 to TRBJ2-1; TRBD2 aligns across 8 bases. This clonotype was sampled from a girl under 18 in good health and CMV-seropositive. CDR3 amino acids: CASSYDSGTRSYNEQFF. In DNA, the CDR3 is TGTGCCAGCAGCTATGATAGCGGGACCCGCTCCTACAATGAGCAGTTCTTC.